The present T cell receptor (beta chain) was sequenced within a study of glioma-infiltrating T cells. The iRepertoire nested amplicon-rescue multiplex PCR amplified TCR alpha and beta CDR3s from RNA. TCRdb re-called the multiplex PCR reads through MiXCR, storing one row per CDR3 protein. The sample records approximately 400,000 distinct CDR3 sequences, around 45% being singletons. The clonotype comes from a human donor with low-grade glioma or glioblastoma, undergoing nonglioma brain surgery, or in good health (not recorded which). The specimen sequenced was glioma tissue, nonneoplastic brain tissue, or PBMCs (not recorded which).

This chain's CDR3 is CASSGTGSQNEQFF. DNA for the CDR3: TGTGCCAGCAGTGGGACAGGGTCCCAAAATGAGCAGTTCTTC. The chain is built from TRBV6-2 or TRBV6-3 and TRBJ2-1; 9 bases are shared with TRBD1. J gave up 7 bases and V 5 bases, and 6 bases lay outside the gene matches. This CDR3 contains 14 residues. From germline, CDR1 is MNHEY and CDR2 SVGEGT.